These T cell receptor beta chains were read from a single sample in a study of blood T cell repertoires in COVID-19. TCRdb's table, derived via immunoSEQ multiplex PCR, lists solely in-frame clones and lacks some. In the table there are 15,000 to 20,000 clones, approximately 85% of which are singletons. What was sequenced was peripheral blood. These receptor sequences come from a man at least 80 years old with acute or convalescent COVID-19. Both conserved end residues are part of each CDR3. D genes are given only for firm matches. Size values are once, few and many counts, or a class for expanded clones, and some rows have none.

size: -
V: TRBV5-1
D: -
J: TRBJ1-2
DNA: TGCGCCAGCAGCTTGGGCCACACCCGGGGGGGCTACACCTTC
CDR3: CASSLGHTRGGYTF

size: -
V: TRBV18
D: -
J: TRBJ1-6
DNA: TGTGCCAGCCTCGCGGCGGATTCACCCCTCCACTTT
CDR3: CASLAADSPLHF

size: -
V: TRBV7-3
D: -
J: TRBJ2-3
DNA: TGTGCCAGCAGCTTAGGTCAGTCCCAAGATACGCAGTATTTT
CDR3: CASSLGQSQDTQYF

size: few
V: TRBV4-3
D: -
J: TRBJ1-1
DNA: TGCGCCAGCAGCCAATTGGTAGGGCAGGGGACTGAAGCTTTCTTT
CDR3: CASSQLVGQGTEAFF

size: -
V: TRBV4-1
D: TRBD2
J: TRBJ2-7
DNA: TGCGCCAGCAGCCAAGATCGGGAGGGGAAGCAGTACTTC
CDR3: CASSQDREGKQYF

size: -
V: TRBV28
D: TRBD1
J: TRBJ1-2
DNA: TGTGCCAGCAGTTTCGCAGGGGGTATATATGGCTACACCTTC
CDR3: CASSFAGGIYGYTF

size: -
V: TRBV6-6
D: TRBD1
J: TRBJ2-7
DNA: TGTGCCAGCAGGCCGCAGGGGGCTGGATACGAGCAGTACTTC
CDR3: CASRPQGAGYEQYF

size: once
V: TRBV7-9
D: -
J: TRBJ2-5
DNA: TGTGCCAGCAGCCCGACTGGGAGATACCAAGAGACCCAGTACTTC
CDR3: CASSPTGRYQETQYF

size: -
V: TRBV27
D: -
J: TRBJ2-5
DNA: TGTGCCAGCAGGGGGACAAACCAAGAGACCCAGTACTTC
CDR3: CASRGTNQETQYF

size: -
V: TRBV27
D: -
J: TRBJ1-5
DNA: TGTGCCAGCAGTTTGGCGGTAAATAGCAATCAGCCCCAGCATTTT
CDR3: CASSLAVNSNQPQHF

size: -
V: TRBV5-1
D: TRBD1
J: TRBJ1-5
DNA: TGCGCCAGCAGCCCCGGGACAGGGAGCCGGGCCCAGCATTTT
CDR3: CASSPGTGSRAQHF

size: -
V: TRBV5-1
D: TRBD1
J: TRBJ1-2
DNA: TGCGCCAGCAGCTTACTGACAGGGGGCTATGGCTACACCTTC
CDR3: CASSLLTGGYGYTF

size: -
V: TRBV5-1
D: -
J: TRBJ1-4
DNA: TGCGCCAGCAGCTTGGTTAGAAATGAAAAACTGTTTTTT
CDR3: CASSLVRNEKLFF

size: -
V: TRBV6-1
D: TRBD2
J: TRBJ2-7
DNA: TGTGCCAGCAGTGAACGGACTAGCGTCCACGAGCAGTACTTC
CDR3: CASSERTSVHEQYF

size: few
V: TRBV6-1
D: -
J: TRBJ2-2
DNA: TGTGCCAGCAGTGAACGGAGGGGCACCGGGGAGCTGTTTTTT
CDR3: CASSERRGTGELFF

size: once
V: TRBV5-1
D: TRBD1
J: TRBJ2-2
DNA: TGCGCCAGCAGGTGGGACAGGGGGTCAAGAACCGGGGAGCTGTTTTTT
CDR3: CASRWDRGSRTGELFF

size: -
V: TRBV12-3/TRBV12-4
D: -
J: TRBJ2-7
DNA: TGTGCCAGCGGCGGCAGCTCCTACGAGCAGTACTTC
CDR3: CASGGSSYEQYF

size: -
V: TRBV5-1
D: TRBD1
J: TRBJ1-2
DNA: TGCGCCAGCAGCTTCGGGACAGACTATGGCTACACCTTC
CDR3: CASSFGTDYGYTF

size: -
V: TRBV5-1
D: -
J: TRBJ1-6
DNA: TGCGCCAGCAGCTTGGGACGACAGACGAAACCCAATTCACCCCTCCACTTT
CDR3: CASSLGRQTKPNSPLHF

size: -
V: TRBV9
D: -
J: TRBJ1-2
DNA: TGTGCCAGCAGCCAGGGTAGTAGCAGGGAGGCTTTTGCACGAAGCTATGGCTACACCTTC
CDR3: CASSQGSSREAFARSYGYTF

size: -
V: TRBV19
D: TRBD1
J: TRBJ2-3
DNA: TGTGCCAGTAGTAGGGACAGGGCGCAGTATTTT
CDR3: CASSRDRAQYF

size: -
V: TRBV12-3/TRBV12-4
D: -
J: TRBJ1-6
DNA: TGTGCCAGCAGTTTGGAGTATAATTCACCCCTCCACTTT
CDR3: CASSLEYNSPLHF

size: -
V: TRBV19
D: TRBD1
J: TRBJ1-5
DNA: TGTGCCAGTAGTGACCGACAGGGATATAGCAATCAGCCCCAGCATTTT
CDR3: CASSDRQGYSNQPQHF

size: -
V: TRBV12-3/TRBV12-4
D: -
J: TRBJ2-5
DNA: TGTGCCAGCAGGGTAGACACCCAAGAGACCCAGTACTTC
CDR3: CASRVDTQETQYF

size: -
V: TRBV6-5
D: -
J: TRBJ1-6
DNA: TGTGCCAGCGTGAAGGTGGCGGGGTCACCCCTCCACTTT
CDR3: CASVKVAGSPLHF

size: -
V: TRBV6-7
D: TRBD1
J: TRBJ1-3
DNA: TGTGCCAGTACGGGCGCGGGACAGGTAGAATTCAGTGGAAACACCATATATTTT
CDR3: CASTGAGQVEFSGNTIYF

size: -
V: TRBV30
D: -
J: TRBJ1-2
DNA: TGTGCCTGGAGTCATCTGGGGGGAGTAGGTGGCTACACCTTC
CDR3: CAWSHLGGVGGYTF

size: -
V: TRBV7-2
D: -
J: TRBJ2-2
DNA: TGTGCCAGCAGCTACGGACAGAGCAACCGGCTGTTTTTT
CDR3: CASSYGQSNRLFF

size: -
V: TRBV5-1
D: -
J: TRBJ2-7
DNA: TGCGCCAGCAGCGAAGGACAGAGGACCTACGAGCAGTACTTC
CDR3: CASSEGQRTYEQYF

size: once
V: TRBV7-2
D: -
J: TRBJ2-1
DNA: TGTGCCAGCAGCTTACCCCGCCGGGACTACAATGAGCAGTTCTTC
CDR3: CASSLPRRDYNEQFF

size: -
V: TRBV7-2
D: TRBD2
J: TRBJ2-2
DNA: TGTGCCAGCAGCTTAGGTCCGGCTAGCGGGGCGAACACCGGGGAGCTGTTTTTT
CDR3: CASSLGPASGANTGELFF

size: -
V: TRBV4-3
D: -
J: TRBJ1-2
DNA: TGCGCCAGCAGCCAAAGGACAGCCTCTTTGTATGGCTACACCTTC
CDR3: CASSQRTASLYGYTF

size: -
V: TRBV12-3/TRBV12-4
D: -
J: TRBJ1-5
DNA: TGTGCCAGCAGTTTGGACTCGGGGCAGCCCCAGCATTTT
CDR3: CASSLDSGQPQHF

size: -
V: TRBV7-2
D: -
J: TRBJ1-6
DNA: TGTGCCAGCAGCTTAGAACTAGGACGGGATAATTCGCCCCTCCACTTT
CDR3: CASSLELGRDNSPLHF

size: -
V: TRBV19
D: TRBD1
J: TRBJ1-1
DNA: TGTGCCAGTAGTAGGGACAGGATCGACACTGAAGCTTTCTTT
CDR3: CASSRDRIDTEAFF

size: -
V: TRBV7-9
D: -
J: TRBJ1-2
DNA: TGTGCCAGCAGCTTCGGCCAGGGTAGATATGGCTACACCTTC
CDR3: CASSFGQGRYGYTF

size: -
V: TRBV6-2/TRBV6-3
D: -
J: TRBJ1-2
DNA: TGTGCCAGCAGTTACCCCCAGGGAACCTATGGCTACACCTTC
CDR3: CASSYPQGTYGYTF

size: -
V: TRBV18
D: -
J: TRBJ2-1
DNA: TGTGCCAGCTCACCCCTTGGAGGGGCGCTCAATGAGCAGTTCTTC
CDR3: CASSPLGGALNEQFF

size: -
V: TRBV30
D: -
J: TRBJ1-1
DNA: TGTGCCTGGAGTGTCGGGACACCCACTGAAGCTTTCTTT
CDR3: CAWSVGTPTEAFF

size: medium-sized
V: TRBV24-1
D: -
J: TRBJ1-3
DNA: TGTGCCACCAGACACTCTGGAAACACCATATATTTT
CDR3: CATRHSGNTIYF

size: -
V: TRBV7-2
D: TRBD2
J: TRBJ2-7
DNA: TGTGCCAGCAGCTCCCTAGCGGGGACCTACGAGCAGTACTTC
CDR3: CASSSLAGTYEQYF

size: -
V: TRBV10-3
D: TRBD1
J: TRBJ1-1
DNA: TGTGCCATCAGAACCGGGACAGGGGAGGGCACTGAAGCTTTCTTT
CDR3: CAIRTGTGEGTEAFF

size: -
V: TRBV27
D: TRBD2
J: TRBJ2-1
DNA: TGTGCCAGCAGTGGCGGGGGGGAACCCTACAATGAGCAGTTCTTC
CDR3: CASSGGGEPYNEQFF

size: -
V: TRBV4-3
D: TRBD1
J: TRBJ2-7
DNA: TGCGCCAGCAGCCAAGATCCGGACAGGGCCTACGAGCAGTACTTC
CDR3: CASSQDPDRAYEQYF

size: -
V: TRBV7-2
D: -
J: TRBJ1-2
DNA: TGTGCCAGCAGCCCGAGACAGACTCCGGTCGGCTACACCTTC
CDR3: CASSPRQTPVGYTF

size: -
V: TRBV7-2
D: -
J: TRBJ1-5
DNA: TGTGCCAGCAGCTTAGTAGTGGGCAACAATCAGCCCCAGCATTTT
CDR3: CASSLVVGNNQPQHF

size: -
V: TRBV15
D: TRBD1
J: TRBJ1-2
DNA: TGTGCCACCAGCAGAGGGACAGGGGTTGGCTACACCTTC
CDR3: CATSRGTGVGYTF

size: few
V: TRBV5-6
D: TRBD2
J: TRBJ2-2
DNA: TGTGCCAGCAGCGAGGGACTAGCGGGGAACGGGGAGCTGTTTTTT
CDR3: CASSEGLAGNGELFF

size: -
V: TRBV7-8
D: TRBD1
J: TRBJ1-1
DNA: TGTGCCAGCAGCTCGTCCCAGGGGGTCACTGAAGCTTTCTTT
CDR3: CASSSSQGVTEAFF

size: -
V: TRBV4-3
D: -
J: TRBJ2-1
DNA: TGCGCCAGCAGCCCGGCGGTTAGCTACAATGAGCAGTTCTTC
CDR3: CASSPAVSYNEQFF

size: -
V: TRBV5-6
D: TRBD1
J: TRBJ1-2
DNA: TGTGCCAGCAGCTTGGAGGACAGGGGGCTCGGCTATGGCTACACCTTC
CDR3: CASSLEDRGLGYGYTF

size: -
V: TRBV6-1
D: -
J: TRBJ1-6
DNA: TGTGCCAGCAGTGAAGCACGGCGGGGACGGTATAATTCACCCCTCCACTTT
CDR3: CASSEARRGRYNSPLHF

size: once
V: TRBV5-1
D: -
J: TRBJ1-5
DNA: TGCGCCAGCATTAGAAGCGATCATCAGCCCCAGCATTTT
CDR3: CASIRSDHQPQHF

size: -
V: TRBV27
D: -
J: TRBJ1-6
DNA: TGTGCCAGCAGTTTAGCCGGGATGGATTCACCCCTCCACTTT
CDR3: CASSLAGMDSPLHF

size: -
V: TRBV4-3
D: -
J: TRBJ1-2
DNA: TGCGCCAGCAGCCAAGATCGGAGGGTGAGTGGCTACACCTTC
CDR3: CASSQDRRVSGYTF

size: -
V: TRBV7-2
D: TRBD1
J: TRBJ1-5
DNA: TGTGCCAGCAGCTTAGAAGGACAGGGGATCCCTCAGCCCCAGCATTTT
CDR3: CASSLEGQGIPQPQHF

size: -
V: TRBV2
D: TRBD1
J: TRBJ1-6
DNA: TGTGCCAGCAGGGGGACAGGGGTATCACCCCTCCACTTT
CDR3: CASRGTGVSPLHF